Sequencing of this T cell receptor (beta chain) was carried out in a study of blood T cell repertoires in COVID-19. About the research overall: Whether acute or convalescent, the COVID-19 samples came from the United States, Italy and Spain. In each case, the material was cDNA or gDNA derived from T cells, B-cell-depleted T cells, or PBMCs.

In the authors' methods: Cell counts per sample came from amplifying reference gene primers. Profiling relied on immunoSEQ multiplex PCR, and the TCRdb table lists in-frame clones only, not all of them. V and J calls and clone size come straight from that table; D and trimming were deduced from the DNA. The sample records roughly 180,000 clones, 86% being singletons. The source material was peripheral blood. The sequence came from a man aged 70 or older with active or convalescent COVID-19.

In DNA, the CDR3 is TGTGCCAGCAGCATGACAGGGGGGAACACTGAAGCTTTCTTT. Its protein is CASSMTGGNTEAFF. The chain recombines TRBV9 with TRBJ1-1; 9 bases align to TRBD1. The germline V gene has CDR1 SGDLS and CDR2 YYNGEE. Trimming at V came to 4 bases and at J to 1 base, leaving 2 bases not matched to a gene. The CDR3 extends over 14 amino acids.